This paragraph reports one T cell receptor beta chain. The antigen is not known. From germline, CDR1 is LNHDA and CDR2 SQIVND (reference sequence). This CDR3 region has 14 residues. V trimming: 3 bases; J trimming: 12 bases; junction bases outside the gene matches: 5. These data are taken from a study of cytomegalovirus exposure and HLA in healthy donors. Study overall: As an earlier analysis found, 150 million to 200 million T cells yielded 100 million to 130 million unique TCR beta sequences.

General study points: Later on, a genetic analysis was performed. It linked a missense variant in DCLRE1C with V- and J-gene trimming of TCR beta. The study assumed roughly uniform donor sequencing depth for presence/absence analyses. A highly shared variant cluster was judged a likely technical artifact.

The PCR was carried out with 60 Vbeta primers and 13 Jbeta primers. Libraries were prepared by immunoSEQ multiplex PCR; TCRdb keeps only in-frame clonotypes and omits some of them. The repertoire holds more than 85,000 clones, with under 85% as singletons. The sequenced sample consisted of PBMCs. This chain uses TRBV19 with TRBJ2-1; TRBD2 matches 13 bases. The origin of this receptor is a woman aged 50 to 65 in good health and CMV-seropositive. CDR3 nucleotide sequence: TGTGCCAGTAGTATCCAACTAGCGGGAGGGCGGCAGTTCTTC. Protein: CASSIQLAGGRQFF.